The clone carrying this TCR beta chain was seen repeatedly, ten times or more. Its antigen is as yet unknown. The identical CDR3 is also encoded by other nucleotide sequences in the sample. This table comes from immunoSEQ multiplex PCR, and its TCRdb copy is limited to in-frame clones, with some not included. Among about 1 million clones listed, about 75% were seen once. This specimen belongs to a study of shared clonotypes between healthy human individuals. Regarding the study as a whole: With four donors compared, 5% to 5.5% of naive CD4 clonotypes were shared.

The CDR3 covers 12 residues. From germline, CDR1 is GTSNPN and CDR2 SVGIG (reference sequence). With 2 bases removed from V and 2 bases from J, the gap between germline ends came to 6 bases. The sample taken for sequencing was memory CD4+ T cells sorted from blood. Subset specified: CD45RA-negative fraction. This TCR was sampled from a man between 18 and 35 years old in good health. The rearrangement uses TRBV30 and TRBJ1-1; D remains unclear. CDR3 in amino acids: CAWSRPNTEAFF. CDR3 DNA sequence: TGTGCCTGGAGTCGCCCAAACACTGAAGCTTTCTTT.